This T cell receptor beta chain is drawn from a study of T-cell memory formation after mild COVID-19. Across the study: The study found TCR clusters largely donor specific. Study conclusions and caveats: Some clones that responded were present in memory (sampled pre-infection), which suggests cross-reactive memory joined.

The sample holds many counts of this clonotype. What it recognizes is unknown. TCRdb re-analysed the 5' RACE reads in MiXCR, keeping a single row per CDR3 protein. The sample includes around 300,000 distinct CDR3 sequences, 10% to 15% seen only once; the top ten take about a fifth. The J segment lost 6 bases and the V segment lost 5 bases, leaving 12 bases of the junction unmatched. The CDR3 has 15 residues. Germline V lookup: CDR1 SGHTA, CDR2 FQGNSA. This receptor was obtained from a man in his late teens or twenties who had mild COVID-19 (a few samples of this study predate the infection). Cell type and time point are not known. The chain uses TRBV7-2 and TRBJ1-1; 7 nucleotides align to TRBD1. Sequencing used PBMCs or a T cell subset sorted from them (not recorded which). This chain's CDR3 is CASSPYTGTDSEAFF. CDR3 in DNA: TGTGCCAGCAGCCCTTATACCGGGACAGATTCTGAAGCTTTCTTT.